The 16 T cell receptor beta chains below were found in one sample sequenced in a study of blood T cells in healthy people across ages. With a J-beta primer mix and a sample-barcoded 5' primer, a second PCR ran about 7 to 11 cycles. Each CDR3 protein is one row after TCRdb ran MiXCR on the 5' RACE reads. The table records around 1,700,000 distinct CDR3 sequences, 28% of them present only once. Sequenced: blood. Every receptor here comes from a woman in her 30s in good health.

The CDR3 bases are TGTGCCAGCAGCTTCCGACTAGCATCAGATACGCAGTATTTT. Its translation: CASSFRLASDTQYF. The rearrangement joins TRBV7-2 to TRBJ2-3, with 7 bases matching TRBD2. The CDR3 loop spans 14 amino acids. V was pared by 3 bases and J by 4 bases, with 4 bases of the junction left unmatched. CDR1 is SGHTA and CDR2 is FQGNSA in the germline V gene. Using reference TRBV7-2 and TRBJ2-3 for the parts outside the CDR3, the full variable domain is GAGVSQSPSNKVTEKGKDVELRCDPISGHTALYWYRQSLGQGLEFLIYFQGNSAPDKSGLPSDRFSAERTGGSVSTLTIQRTQQEDSAVYLCASSFRLASDTQYFGPGTRLTVL.

This clonotype was recorded at least ten times. The chain carries TRBV5-1 and TRBJ2-7; D might be TRBD1 (6 bases). Trimming removed 7 bases at V and 3 bases at J, with 14 bases between. Germline V lookup: CDR1 SGHRS, CDR2 YFSETQ. This CDR3 comprises 13 residues. The chain's CDR3 is CASQSGTSYEQYF. The CDR3 DNA reads TGCGCCAGCCAGTCCGGGACAAGCTACGAGCAGTACTTC.

A word on this clonotype: The junction shows a germline mismatch at one end, possibly a read error. This rearrangement joins TRBV4-1 to TRBJ1-2, with TRBD1 matching 7 bases. The CDR3 is 16 amino acids. Germline lookup yields CDR1 MGHRA and CDR2 YSYEKL. The CDR3 DNA follows: TGCTCCAGCAGCCAACCCCGGAGGGGGCGCTCGGATGGCTACACCTTC. Encoded protein: CSSSQPRRGRSDGYTF.

The J gene is TRBJ2-4, the V gene TRBV18, with D hard to call. V lost 3 bases and J 7 bases, leaving 16 bases between the germline ends. The CDR3 covers 15 residues. Looked up from germline, CDR1 is KGHSH and CDR2 is LQKENI. CDR3 residues: CASSPAGIRNNIQYF. Here the CDR3 DNA reads TGTGCCAGCTCACCTGCCGGCATCAGGAACAACATTCAGTACTTC.

This clonotype has a handful of counts. This chain uses TRBV20-1 with TRBJ2-7; perhaps TRBD2 as D (7 bases). CDR1 is DFQATT, CDR2 SNEGSKA, per germline (reference sequence). Trimming took 2 bases from V and 0 from J, leaving 14 bases between them. The CDR3 has 15 residues. CDR3 coding DNA: TGCAGTGCTAGAAAGGGGGAGCGGGGCTCCTACGAGCAGTACTTC. Its protein is CSARKGERGSYEQYF.

This clonotype was counted at least ten times. CDR3 nucleotides: TGCGCCAGCAGCCAAGATGGGAGGCGGGCGAACTATGGCTACACCTTC. It encodes CASSQDGRRANYGYTF. The V and J genes are TRBV4-3 and TRBJ1-2; D gene unclear. This CDR3 is 16 amino acids long. V was shortened by 0 bases and J by 2 bases, with 13 bases between the two germline ends. From germline, CDR1 is LGHNA and CDR2 YSLEER.

The chain recombines TRBV3-1 with TRBJ1-1, with D perhaps matching TRBD1 (5 bases). CDR1 is LGHDT and CDR2 is YNNKEL in the germline V gene (reference sequence). There are 13 residues in the CDR3. V was trimmed by 4 bases and J by 6 bases, leaving 12 bases between them. CDR3: CASSPGQRPEAFF. In DNA form, the CDR3 reads TGTGCCAGCAGCCCCGGACAAAGGCCTGAAGCTTTCTTT.

This clonotype was found a few times. Sequence at one end of the junction differs from germline and may be a read error. The gene calls are TRBV7-6 and TRBJ2-5, with D tentatively TRBD2 (7 bases). CDR1 is SGHVS and CDR2 is FNYEAQ in the germline V gene. There are 14 residues in the CDR3. CDR3 protein: CASNGGGHHETQYF. CDR3 nucleotide sequence: TGTGCCAGCAACGGCGGGGGCCACCATGAGACCCAGTACTTC.

About this clonotype itself: At one of its ends the junction is not consistent with the germline gene, which may arise from a read error. The V and J genes are TRBV7-2 and TRBJ1-2; D may be TRBD1 (5 bases). CDR1 is SGHTA, CDR2 FQGNSA, per germline. This CDR3 has 13 amino acids. The CDR3 spells CASGLPGHYGYTF. Here the CDR3 DNA reads TGTGCCAGCGGCTTACCAGGGCACTATGGCTACACCTTC.

The genes are TRBV29-1 and TRBJ1-2; D gene unclear. Trimming shortened V by 4 bases and J by 8 bases, and 14 bases separated the two germline ends. The CDR3 totals 12 residues. Germline V gives CDR1 SQVTM, CDR2 ANQGSEA. CDR3 sequence (DNA): TGCAGCGTTGGTGAGGGAACCAGCGGCTACACCTTC. Encoded protein: CSVGEGTSGYTF.

The V and J genes are TRBV5-1 and TRBJ1-1; D is uncertain. Germline CDR1 reads SGHRS; CDR2 reads YFSETQ. Trimming left V 2 bases short and J 4 bases short, with 9 bases between. This CDR3 has 13 residues. The CDR3 DNA reads as TGCGCCAGCAGCTTCGGGGATACCACTGAAGCTTTCTTT. Amino acid sequence: CASSFGDTTEAFF.

This clonotype was observed a few times. This sequence joins TRBV20-1 and TRBJ2-1; 8 bases line up with TRBD1. Trimming at V came to 6 bases and at J to 9 bases, leaving 4 bases not matched to a gene. The CDR3 runs to 11 residues. Germline CDR1 is DFQATT and CDR2 is SNEGSKA (reference sequence). The CDR3 nucleotides read TGCAGTGCGGAACAGGGGGGTGAGCAGTTCTTC. It translates to CSAEQGGEQFF.

The chain combines TRBV6-5 with TRBJ2-7; 7 bases match TRBD2. The CDR3 runs to 16 residues. After removal of 0 bases from V and 2 bases from J, the junction contained 7 bases not matched to a gene. In germline, CDR1 is MNHEY, CDR2 SVGAGI. As DNA, the CDR3 is TGTGCCAGCAGTTACTCGTGGCCAGCGGGGCCCTACGAGCAGTACTTC. It is translated as CASSYSWPAGPYEQYF.

This clonotype was counted a few times. The chain has TRBV14 and TRBJ1-1; no reliable D call. Germline values: CDR1 SGHDN, CDR2 FVKESK. Trimming left V 1 base short and J 9 bases short, with 12 bases between. This CDR3 comprises 13 residues. The CDR3 region has the DNA TGTGCCAGCAGCCAAGTGATCGACGGAAAAGCTTTCTTT. This sequence encodes CASSQVIDGKAFF.

This clonotype was seen repeatedly, ten times or more. The CDR3 sequence: CASSYGLAGDEQFF. The CDR3 coding sequence is TGTGCCAGCAGTTACGGACTAGCGGGAGATGAGCAGTTCTTC. The rearrangement uses TRBV7-2 and TRBJ2-1; 13 bases line up with TRBD2. The ends lost 6 bases at V and 8 bases at J; junction bases unmatched: 4. The germline V gene has CDR1 SGHTA and CDR2 FQGNSA. There are 14 residues in the CDR3.

With regard to this clonotype: The junction differs from germline at one of its ends, possibly a read error. Written as DNA, the CDR3 is TGTGCCATCTCACCAGCCCCCTCAGGGGTGAACGCCGGGGAGCTGTTTTTT. Protein: CAISPAPSGVNAGELFF. V and J are TRBV18 and TRBJ2-2; D possibly corresponds to TRBD1 (6 bases). In germline, CDR1 is KGHSH, CDR2 LQKENI. The CDR3 is 17 amino acids.